This T cell receptor (beta chain) was identified in a study of OX40 agonist ivuxolimab in advanced cancers. Points from the study as a whole: In a subset of nonresponders, normalized T-cell clonal expansion was also low.

This CDR3 contains 15 residues. Germline CDR1 reads MNHEY; CDR2 reads SMNVEV (reference sequence). V was shortened by 2 bases and J by 1 base, with 12 bases between the two germline ends. Sequencing used immunoSEQ multiplex PCR; TCRdb keeps in-frame clones, though not all of them. Among 77,000 or so clones listed, approximately 92% were seen once. In the case of this clone: Its specificity is unknown.

The chain recombines TRBV27 with TRBJ2-7, with D perhaps given as TRBD1 or TRBD2 (5 bases each). This material consisted of CD4+ or CD8+ T cells sorted from blood, taken in a trial of the OX40 agonist ivuxolimab. This TCR derives from an adult with an advanced solid tumor such as melanoma, head and neck, liver or kidney cancer. Here the CDR3 reads CASSLPRDGSYEQYF. DNA for the CDR3: TGTGCCAGCAGTTTACCCAGGGACGGATCCTACGAGCAGTACTTC.